The 6 T cell receptor beta chains below all came from one sample that was sequenced in a study of OX40 agonist ivuxolimab in advanced cancers. Sequencing used immunoSEQ multiplex PCR; TCRdb keeps in-frame clones, though not all of them. Of tens of thousands of clones listed, over 80% were seen once; the top ten hold 6.5% to 9%. Material: CD4+ or CD8+ T cells sorted from blood, obtained in a trial of the OX40 agonist ivuxolimab. The receptors stem from an adult with an advanced solid tumor such as melanoma, head and neck, liver or kidney cancer.

The V call is TRBV19, the J call TRBJ1-5; 7 bases fit TRBD1. Germline V gene data show CDR1 as LNHDA and CDR2 as SQIVND (reference sequence). With 3 bases clipped from V and 2 bases from J, the junction kept 1 base outside the gene matches. This CDR3 is 14 amino acids long. The CDR3 loop reads CASSIGTGNQPQHF. The CDR3 DNA is TGTGCCAGTAGTATCGGGACAGGCAATCAGCCCCAGCATTTT.

This chain joins TRBV9 and TRBJ2-2; 7 bases align to TRBD1. Germline assignment: CDR1 SGDLS and CDR2 YYNGEE. The length of the CDR3 is 15 residues. V trimming: 2 bases; J trimming: 1 base; junction bases outside the gene matches: 2. CDR3 sequence: CASSVRTGNTGELFF. DNA of the CDR3: TGTGCCAGCAGCGTCAGGACAGGGAACACCGGGGAGCTGTTTTTT.

This clone was detected a few times. The chain joins TRBV6-5 to TRBJ1-2; perhaps TRBD1 as D (5 bases). The CDR3 spans 13 residues. Germline assignment: CDR1 MNHEY and CDR2 SVGAGI. The ends were cut back, 6 bases at V and 4 bases at J, with 12 bases in the middle. The CDR3 protein is CASSRPGLYGYTF. The CDR3 DNA reads as TGTGCCAGCAGCCGACCGGGGCTCTATGGCTACACCTTC.

The V gene is TRBV7-9, the J gene TRBJ1-1; D not resolved. Germline V gene data show CDR1 as SEHNR and CDR2 as FQNEAQ (reference sequence). The ends were cut back, 3 bases at V and 8 bases at J, with 10 bases in the middle. This CDR3 region has 12 residues. CDR3 sequence (DNA): TGTGCCAGCAGCTTCGGTCTCGAAGAAGCTTTCTTT. This encodes CASSFGLEEAFF.

The chain is built from TRBV6-1 and TRBJ1-1, with D maybe TRBD1 (5 bases). This CDR3 is 12 amino acids long. The germline CDR1 and CDR2 sequences are MNHNS and SASEGT. Trimming took 2 bases from V and 11 from J, leaving 12 bases between them. The CDR3 spells CASSETGARAFF. CDR3 nucleotide sequence: TGTGCCAGCAGTGAAACCGGGGCTCGGGCTTTCTTT.

This clone has a single count. V is TRBV5-1 and J is TRBJ2-1; D gene ambiguous. Trimming took 0 bases from V and 2 from J, leaving 3 bases between them. Germline loops: CDR1 SGHRS, CDR2 YFSETQ. The CDR3 sequence is 13 residues long. CDR3 sequence (DNA): TGCGCCAGCAGCTTGGTGCCCTACAATGAGCAGTTCTTC. This codes for CASSLVPYNEQFF. Based on the CDR3 plus reference TRBV5-1 and TRBJ2-1, the full variable domain is KAGVTQTPRYLIKTRGQQVTLSCSPISGHRSVSWYQQTPGQGLQFLFEYFSETQRNKGNFPGRFSGRQFSNSRSEMNVSTLELGDSALYLCASSLVPYNEQFFGPGTRLTVL.